This entry lists 19 T cell receptor beta chains sequenced from one sample in a study of T cells after posttransplantation cyclophosphamide. Sequencing used immunoSEQ multiplex PCR; TCRdb keeps in-frame clones, though not all of them. The data show just under 8,000 clones, with none appearing a single time. Busulfan-fludarabine conditioning, marrow transplant, and cyclophosphamide on days +3 and +4 were administered. Sequenced material: PBMCs, taken after an allogeneic stem cell transplant with post-transplant cyclophosphamide. These receptors all stem from a young adult male patient who received an allogeneic stem cell transplant from an unrelated donor, was CMV-positive, and had acute and chronic GVHD. A share of the T cells may be of graft donor origin.

This clone occurred many times. The chain combines TRBV27 with TRBJ1-2; 8 positions agree with TRBD1. The CDR3 loop spans 16 amino acids. Trimming at V came to 2 bases and at J to 4 bases, leaving 9 bases not matched to a gene. CDR1 is MNHEY, CDR2 SMNVEV, per germline (reference sequence). This chain's CDR3 is CASSLRRSGGAYGYTF. The CDR3 coding sequence is TGTGCCAGCAGTTTAAGGCGATCAGGGGGCGCCTATGGCTACACCTTC.

This clone was seen repeatedly, ten times or more. J is TRBJ2-7 and V is TRBV27; a weak D match, TRBD1 (5 bases). Germline CDR1 MNHEY, CDR2 SMNVEV (reference sequence). This CDR3 has 13 residues. Trimming took off 6 bases at V and 0 bases at J, with 9 bases between the two ends. The CDR3 reads CASRFQGSYEQYF. The DNA for the CDR3 is TGTGCCAGCAGATTCCAGGGCTCCTACGAGCAGTACTTC.

This clone was seen repeatedly, ten times or more. The chain combines TRBV7-2 with TRBJ2-7; the match to TRBD1 covers 9 bases. CDR3 length: 16 amino acids. Germline V CDR1 and CDR2: SGHTA, FQGNSA. The ends lost 5 bases at V and 7 bases at J; junction bases unmatched: 15. This CDR3 reads CASSPVHGQGTGEQYF. In nucleotides, the CDR3 is TGTGCCAGCAGCCCCGTTCATGGACAGGGGACGGGGGAGCAGTACTTC.

This clone was detected many times. This chain connects TRBV12-3 or TRBV12-4 to TRBJ1-1; tentatively, D is TRBD1 (5 bases). The CDR3 spans 14 residues. V lost 6 bases and J lost 2, with 13 bases in between. CDR3 sequence reads: CASRQERGNTEAFF. The CDR3 DNA reads TGTGCCAGCAGGCAAGAAAGGGGAAACACTGAAGCTTTCTTT.

This clone showed up many times. The chain recombines TRBV6-4 with TRBJ2-7; 12 bases are a match to TRBD1. After removal of 8 bases from V and 5 bases from J, the junction contained 4 bases not matched to a gene. In germline, CDR1 is MRHNA, CDR2 SNTAGT. CDR3 length: 13 amino acids. The CDR3 sequence is CASSRDRGHEQYF. DNA of the CDR3: TGTGCCAGCTCCCGGGACAGGGGGCACGAGCAGTACTTC.

This clone was recorded at least ten times. This chain uses TRBV5-1 with TRBJ2-1; 10 bases are a match to TRBD1. The CDR3 spans 13 residues. Germline CDR1 and CDR2: SGHRS and YFSETQ. Germline trimming cut 5 bases from V and 9 bases from J; bases unmatched to any gene: 5. CDR3 sequence (DNA): TGCGCCAGCAGTCCGACAGGGGGCGGTGAGCAGTTCTTC. Protein product: CASSPTGGGEQFF.

This clone was observed many times. The chain uses TRBV30 and TRBJ2-2; tentative D call: TRBD1 (6 bases). The CDR3 runs 14 residues. V lost 5 bases, J lost 5 bases, and 15 bases lay in between. CDR1 and CDR2 (germline): GTSNPN, SVGIG (reference sequence). The CDR3 bases are TGTGCCTGGGCTACAGGGCGCGGTACCGGGGAGCTGTTTTTT. Its protein product is CAWATGRGTGELFF.

This clone is labeled as medium-sized. This chain's CDR3 is CASSWQGHEAFF. DNA for the CDR3: TGTGCCAGTAGTTGGCAGGGTCACGAAGCTTTCTTT. The rearrangement joins TRBV19 to TRBJ1-1; D possibly corresponds to TRBD1 (5 bases). Trimming removed 5 bases from V and 8 bases from J, with 12 bases in between. The CDR3 is made up of 12 amino acids. Germline CDR1 LNHDA, CDR2 SQIVND (reference sequence).

This clone was recorded at least ten times. The gene calls are TRBV7-2 and TRBJ2-7, with a tentative D call TRBD2 (6 bases). This CDR3 region has 14 residues. CDR1 is SGHTA and CDR2 is FQGNSA in the germline V gene. The ends were cut back, 5 bases at V and 4 bases at J, with 15 bases in the middle. CDR3: CASSLGGESYEQYF. In DNA, the CDR3 is TGTGCCAGCAGCCTTGGAGGGGAAAGTTACGAGCAGTACTTC.

This clone was detected ten times or more. J is TRBJ1-1 and V is TRBV11-2; D perhaps matches TRBD1 (5 bases). V was trimmed by 0 bases and J by 0 bases, leaving 11 bases between them. Per germline, CDR1 SGHAT and CDR2 FQNNGV. The CDR3 covers 16 residues. CDR3 amino acids: CASSLDNPRVNTEAFF. The DNA of the CDR3 is TGTGCCAGCAGCTTAGATAATCCCAGGGTGAACACTGAAGCTTTCTTT.

In its sample, this clone was seen many times. The chain combines TRBV7-9 with TRBJ2-5; D is unclear. Trimming cost V 2 bases and J 6 bases, with 10 bases left between them. The CDR3 is made up of 13 amino acids. Germline V gene lookup returns CDR1 SEHNR and CDR2 FQNEAQ (reference sequence). Here the CDR3 reads CASSLNIEKTQYF. Here the CDR3 DNA reads TGTGCCAGCAGCTTAAACATTGAGAAGACCCAGTACTTC.

This clone was recorded many times. The chain has TRBV11-1 and TRBJ2-1, with D perhaps TRBD2 (5 bases). The CDR3 length is 13 residues. CDR1 is SGHAT and CDR2 is FQDESV in the germline V gene (reference sequence). V shed 3 bases and J shed 5 bases, with 8 bases lying between them. CDR3 in amino acids: CASSFLSDNEQFF. For the CDR3, the DNA is TGTGCCAGCAGCTTCCTTAGCGACAATGAGCAGTTCTTC.

This clone was detected many times. This chain joins TRBV4-3 and TRBJ1-3; 9 positions match TRBD1. The junction had 9 bases not matched to a gene; V was cut back by 0 bases and J by 0 bases. This CDR3 contains 19 residues. CDR1 is LGHNA, CDR2 YSLEER, per germline. The CDR3 protein is CASSQDLWDRVLSGNTIYF. CDR3 DNA sequence: TGCGCCAGCAGCCAAGACCTTTGGGACAGGGTCCTCTCTGGAAACACCATATATTTT.

In its sample, this clone ranks as medium-sized (0.01 to 0.1%). V gene TRBV10-3 combines with J gene TRBJ2-7; tentatively, D is TRBD2 (6 bases). V was pared by 6 bases and J by 1 base, with 13 bases between. Germline lookup yields CDR1 ENHRY and CDR2 SYGVKD. The CDR3 has 14 amino acids. CDR3 residues: CAISSGVRSYEQYF. Written as DNA, the CDR3 is TGTGCCATCAGCTCGGGGGTCCGATCCTACGAGCAGTACTTC.

In its sample, this clone was seen many times. This chain links TRBV2 with TRBJ1-3; D perhaps matches TRBD1 (6 bases). Germline CDR1 is SNHLY and CDR2 is FYNNEI. Trimming left V 2 bases short and J 9 bases short, with 17 bases between. The CDR3 is made up of 15 amino acids. The CDR3 DNA reads TGTGCCAGCAGTGAATTAGCCACAGGGAGAGCCACCATATATTTT. It specifies CASSELATGRATIYF. The full variable domain, its missing parts supplied by reference TRBV2 and TRBJ1-3, is EPEVTQTPSHQVTQMGQEVILRCVPISNHLYFYWYRQILGQKVEFLVSFYNNEISEKSEIFDDQFSVERPDGSNFTLKIRSTKLEDSAMYFCASSELATGRATIYFGEGSWLTVV.

This clone is termed medium-sized. CDR3 sequence (DNA): TGTGCCAGCAGTCCACAACAGGGGATTATGTCTTACGAGCAGTACTTC. Translating it yields CASSPQQGIMSYEQYF. This rearrangement joins TRBV6-6 to TRBJ2-7; TRBD1 aligns across 7 bases. The germline V gene has CDR1 MNHNY and CDR2 SVGAGI (reference sequence). Trimming cost V 5 bases and J 4 bases; bases outside gene matches: 14. This CDR3 has 16 residues.

This clone appeared many times. The chain carries TRBV7-2 and TRBJ2-7; 9 bases fit TRBD1. The germline V gene has CDR1 SGHTA and CDR2 FQGNSA. V shed 7 bases, J shed 5 bases, and the junction held 15 bases outside the gene matches. This CDR3 has 16 amino acids. CDR3 region: CASNSRGDTGGHEQYF. CDR3 in DNA: TGTGCCAGCAACAGTAGAGGAGATACAGGGGGCCACGAGCAGTACTTC.

This clone was observed many times. The V and J genes are TRBV15 and TRBJ1-3, with 7 positions matching TRBD1. This CDR3 contains 14 residues. Germline CDR1 is LNHNV and CDR2 is YYDKDF (reference sequence). V was clipped by 11 bases and J by 2 bases; unmatched bases: 9. CDR3 in amino acids: CAPLVGTAGNTIYF. The CDR3 DNA reads TGTGCCCCACTCGTTGGGACAGCTGGAAACACCATATATTTT.

By its share, this clone is medium-sized. V and J are TRBV5-4 and TRBJ2-1, with 11 bases lining up with TRBD2. In germline, CDR1 is SGHNT, CDR2 YYREEE (reference sequence). The CDR3 has 17 amino acids. The J segment lost 6 bases and the V segment lost 0 bases, leaving 8 bases of the junction unmatched. The CDR3 coding sequence is TGTGCCAGCAGCTTGGGTAGCGGGGGGGCGGGGTTCAATGAGCAGTTCTTC. Translating gives CASSLGSGGAGFNEQFF.